A single T cell receptor (beta chain) is shown here with its context. This clone was seen more than once but under ten times. Its antigen is still unknown. No quality values exist for individual bases; no much larger clone is one base distant. The High Capacity cDNA Reverse Transcription Kit was used to reverse transcribe all of the isolated RNA, meaning that expressed TCRB transcripts were what got sequenced. Naive, central memory and regulatory T cell samples underwent deep immunoSEQ sequencing, averaging around 3.6 million total reads per sample. Sorted cells were lysed in RLT buffer and RNA was extracted with DNase-treated RNeasy Micro or Mini kits, depending on cell number. Each cell subset was processed separately to prevent cross-contamination, with patient and healthy donor samples processed together. The immunoSEQ multiplex PCR was used to amplify TCRB sequences from cDNA, yielding 87-bp fragments that span the CDR3 region. The amplicons were sequenced using the Illumina HiSeq platform. The published analysis was carried out like this. Synthetic template baselines were used to correct PCR bias computationally, reads within Hamming distance 2 were collapsed, and singletons that could not be merged were discarded. Reads were aligned to IMGT to assign V, D and J genes, CDR3 length, and insertions or deletions at six rearrangement sites. Within each subset, clonotype counts were normalized to sorted cell number, after which true diversity and Gini coefficients were computed with the tcR R package. The overlap coefficient, calculated on TCRB nucleotide sequences, was used to quantify repertoire sharing. Out-of-frame TCRB sequences from naive cells were analyzed to stand in for the pre-selection repertoire. Imported from immuneACCESS, the table was reduced by TCRdb to in-frame sequences with V and J called. These copies leave out some clones; in studies compared against another copy, an unresolved V gene accounts for under half, and the cause of the remainder is not known. D and trimming were read from the DNA, whereas the V and J calls and clone size are those reported in that table. The sample profile shows hundreds of thousands of clones; approximately 10% of them were found once. Of the sample, over 0.035% falls within the top ten clones.

This record comes from a study of beta chain features in type 1 diabetes (dated by TCRdb to the late 2010s). With respect to the entire study: Mean age, gender distribution, total cell number and subset yield did not differ between patients and healthy donors. The study compared TCRB repertoires of sorted circulating CD4+ T cell subsets between recently diagnosed type 1 diabetes patients and matched healthy donors. Naive and central memory subsets were obtained from all 30 or so donors, but regulatory and stem cell-like memory subsets were isolated from only 8 patients and roughly eight healthy donors. A total of around 110,000,000 sorted cells were examined across all samples, and RNA yield correlated strongly with the number of cells per subset.

Each donor gave one peripheral blood draw, approximately 100 mL on average, collected into heparinised tubes. Naive, central memory, regulatory and stem cell-like memory CD4+ T cells were sorted on a BD FACSAria II using a panel including CD45RO, CCR7, CD25, CD127, CD95 and CD27. Every sorted population had a purity above 95%. PBMCs were isolated immediately by Lymphoprep density gradient centrifugation and stained directly without culture. So that batch effects would be minimized, each experiment stained and sorted samples in pairs, pairing one healthy donor with one patient. The investigation overall reported the following: In all four CD4+ subsets, TCRB CDR3 length was moderately but significantly shorter in type 1 diabetes patients. Because the HLA sub-analyses included only small numbers of individuals, any influence of HLA type on TCRB rearrangement was left unresolved. Fewer insertions and more nucleotide deletions at VDJ recombination sites were observed in patients with type 1 diabetes, implying thymic rearrangement abnormalities. PCR might favor shorter templates, but patient and control samples were amplified and corrected together, so any skew would affect both groups equally. Sequencing cDNA rather than genomic DNA could over-represent highly expressing activated cells, although activation and CD3 levels did not differ between groups. Naive, central memory and regulatory TCRB repertoires appeared to be more similar among patients than among healthy donors.

Input material: naive CD4+ T cells from blood. Read against the paper, the sample's cell subset or site label means: true naive CD4+ T cells. The receptor comes from a woman aged 18-29 years in good health.

The nucleotide sequence reads as follows: TGTGCCTGGTGGAGCGGGATGGCAGATACGCAGTATTTT. Translated, it gives CAWWSGMADTQYF. This receptor chain uses TRBV30 and TRBJ2-3; TRBD2 agrees with 7 junctional bases. CDR1 and CDR2, per the germline V gene (reference sequence), are GTSNPN and SVGIG. Inclusive of the bounding cysteine and phenylalanine, the CDR3 is 13 residues long. Solely the CDR3 DNA is kept, with 39 bases framed from the first base. At the junction V is shortened by 5 bases and J by 4 bases; bases outside the gene matches: 6.